These 25 T cell receptor beta chains share one sample of origin, sequenced in a study of early T cells in non-severe SARS-CoV-2 infection. TCRdb recomputed calls from the 5' RACE reads with MiXCR, one row per CDR3 protein. The table lists tens of thousands of distinct CDR3 sequences, approximately 4.6% of them singletons. Sequenced: whole blood. The origin of the receptors is an adult who was a healthcare worker with PCR-confirmed SARS-CoV-2 infection or an uninfected control (not recorded which).

This clonotype was seen at least ten times. The rearrangement uses TRBV3-1 and TRBJ2-1; a weak D match, TRBD2 (5 bases). Germline CDR1 and CDR2: LGHDT and YNNKEL (reference sequence). V shed 6 bases and J shed 6 bases, with 21 bases lying between them. This CDR3 has 16 residues. CDR3 nucleotide sequence: TGTGCCAGCAGGCAGGCTGGACTCGTCTTGGGCAATGAGCAGTTCTTC. Its protein is CASRQAGLVLGNEQFF.

This clonotype was seen many times. J is TRBJ2-1 and V is TRBV5-6; 7 positions match TRBD1. CDR1 SGHDT and CDR2 YYEEEE come from the germline V gene. Trimming at V came to 4 bases and at J to 15 bases, leaving 7 bases not matched to a gene. The CDR3 spans 11 residues. The CDR3 coding sequence is TGTGCCAGCAGCACCGACAGGGTTGCGTTCTTC. This codes for CASSTDRVAFF.

This clonotype was recorded many times. This chain links TRBV20-1 with TRBJ2-5; D remains unclear. V lost 3 bases and J 2 bases, leaving 7 bases between the germline ends. The germline V gene has CDR1 DFQATT and CDR2 SNEGSKA (reference sequence). The CDR3 extends over 12 amino acids. CDR3 nucleotides: TGCAGTGCTAGGGGCTGGCAAGAGACCCAGTACTTC. This codes for CSARGWQETQYF.

This rearrangement joins TRBV7-3 to TRBJ2-7, with a weak D call TRBD2 (5 bases). Trimming shortened V by 5 bases and J by 3 bases, and 11 bases separated the two germline ends. CDR1 is SGHTA and CDR2 is FQGTGA in the germline V gene. The CDR3 is 13 residues long. The CDR3 reads CASSLKADYEQYF. As DNA, the CDR3 is TGTGCCAGCAGCCTCAAAGCGGACTACGAGCAGTACTTC.

This chain joins TRBV5-5 and TRBJ2-7; tentatively, D is TRBD1 (6 bases). Trimming removed 1 base at V and 0 bases at J, with 17 bases between. The length of the CDR3 is 17 residues. Germline-derived CDR1 and CDR2 are SGHKS and YYEKEE (reference sequence). CDR3 residues: CASSLRWGHSFSYEQYF. CDR3 coding DNA: TGTGCCAGCAGCTTGAGATGGGGACACTCCTTCTCCTACGAGCAGTACTTC.

This clonotype has a count of ten or more. The gene calls are TRBV7-2 and TRBJ2-2; TRBD2 aligns across 10 bases. With 5 bases clipped from V and 6 bases from J, the junction kept 6 bases outside the gene matches. Germline V lookup: CDR1 SGHTA, CDR2 FQGNSA. This CDR3 has 15 residues. DNA for the CDR3: TGTGCCAGCAGCCCAGTAGCGGGGGGATCCGGGGAGCTGTTTTTT. Amino acid sequence: CASSPVAGGSGELFF.

This clonotype was seen repeatedly, ten times or more. The chain has TRBV28 and TRBJ2-3; 7 bases match TRBD1. This CDR3 is 12 amino acids long. Germline loops: CDR1 MDHEN, CDR2 SYDVKM. J gave up 9 bases and V 3 bases, and 3 bases lay outside the gene matches. The CDR3 is CASSFRQGTQYF. CDR3 bases: TGTGCCAGCAGTTTTCGACAGGGAACGCAGTATTTT.

At least ten counts were recorded for this clonotype. The gene calls are TRBV7-3 and TRBJ2-7; perhaps TRBD1 as D (6 bases). Trimming shortened V by 5 bases and J by 7 bases, and 15 bases separated the two germline ends. The CDR3 length is 13 residues. Looked up from germline, CDR1 is SGHTA and CDR2 is FQGTGA. For the CDR3, the DNA is TGTGCCAGCAGCCCACAGACAGGCAGTGAGCAGTACTTC. It encodes CASSPQTGSEQYF.

This clonotype was seen at least ten times. The rearrangement joins TRBV7-9 to TRBJ2-7, with a weak D call TRBD1 (5 bases). V lost 1 base, J lost 4 bases, and 14 bases lay in between. The CDR3 loop spans 15 amino acids. Germline loops: CDR1 SEHNR, CDR2 FQNEAQ (reference sequence). The CDR3 protein is CASSLGTNTYYEQYF. CDR3 sequence (DNA): TGTGCCAGCAGCTTAGGGACAAATACTTATTACGAGCAGTACTTC.

This clonotype was counted many times. The chain recombines TRBV30 with TRBJ2-7, with a tentative D call TRBD2 (6 bases). The CDR3 is made up of 13 amino acids. CDR1 is GTSNPN, CDR2 SVGIG, per germline (reference sequence). Trimming took 6 bases from V and 3 from J, leaving 15 bases between them. The DNA of the CDR3 is TGTGCCTGTGCCCGGGACTCCCACTACGAGCAGTACTTC. Translated: CACARDSHYEQYF.

This clonotype has ten or more counts. The chain uses TRBV20-1 and TRBJ2-1; 7 bases are a match to TRBD1. Germline V CDR1 and CDR2: DFQATT, SNEGSKA (reference sequence). V gave up 4 bases and J gave up 7 bases; unmatched junction bases: 4. This CDR3 has 12 residues. The CDR3 reads CSATTGVNEQFF. Written as DNA, the CDR3 is TGCAGTGCTACCACAGGGGTGAATGAGCAGTTCTTC.

The J gene is TRBJ2-1, the V gene TRBV28; D is perhaps TRBD1 (6 bases). Germline lookup yields CDR1 MDHEN and CDR2 SYDVKM. Trimming shortened V by 4 bases and J by 4 bases, and 11 bases separated the two germline ends. The CDR3 length is 14 residues. This CDR3 is CASSSPGQYNEQFF. CDR3 in DNA: TGTGCCAGCAGTTCCCCCGGACAGTACAATGAGCAGTTCTTC.

This clonotype was seen at least ten times. This sequence joins TRBV5-4 and TRBJ2-7; possibly TRBD2 for D (6 bases). This CDR3 is built from 14 residues. V was cut by 0 bases and J by 0 bases, with 7 bases left in between. Germline CDR1 reads SGHNT; CDR2 reads YYREEE (reference sequence). CDR3 in amino acids: CASSLAGGSYEQYF. The CDR3 nucleotides read TGTGCCAGCAGCTTGGCCGGGGGCTCCTACGAGCAGTACTTC.

V is TRBV10-3 and J is TRBJ2-7; no clear D gene. The CDR3 runs to 13 residues. Per the germline V gene, CDR1 is ENHRY and CDR2 is SYGVKD. The ends were cut back, 1 base at V and 3 bases at J, with 7 bases in the middle. The CDR3 nucleotides read TGTGCCATCAGTGAGTGGGTGAGCTACGAGCAGTACTTC. As protein: CAISEWVSYEQYF.

This clonotype showed up many times. The V gene is TRBV28, the J gene TRBJ1-2; D is possibly TRBD1 (6 bases). The CDR3 extends over 17 amino acids. Germline V gene sequence: CDR1 MDHEN, CDR2 SYDVKM. The V end was cut by 1 base, the J end by 4 bases, with 19 bases between. Here the CDR3 DNA reads TGTGCCAGCAGTTTATTGGACAGCCTTCAAAGCGTCTATGGCTACACCTTC. Its translation is CASSLLDSLQSVYGYTF.

This clonotype was recorded many times. The chain couples TRBV28 to TRBJ2-7; D is perhaps TRBD2 (6 bases). The germline gives CDR1 MDHEN, CDR2 SYDVKM. The CDR3 has 15 residues. Trimming removed 1 base from V and 0 bases from J, with 10 bases in between. CDR3 bases: TGTGCCAGCAGTTTATTTGCGGGGTACTCCTACGAGCAGTACTTC. Protein sequence: CASSLFAGYSYEQYF. The variable domain in full, with the rest retrieved from reference TRBV28 and TRBJ2-7, is DVKVTQSSRYLVKRTGEKVFLECVQDMDHENMFWYRQDPGLGLRLIYFSYDVKMKEKGDIPEGYSVSREKKERFSLILESASTNQTSMYLCASSLFAGYSYEQYFGPGTRLTVT.

This clonotype was seen ten or more times. This rearrangement joins TRBV7-8 to TRBJ1-1; 10 bases are shared with TRBD1. The CDR3 is made up of 15 amino acids. V dropped 2 bases and J dropped 5; count of bases not matched to a gene: 5. Germline V gives CDR1 SGHVS, CDR2 FQNEAQ. The CDR3 nucleotides read TGTGCCAGCAGCTTAATGGGGACAGGGGTGACTGAAGCTTTCTTT. Its protein product is CASSLMGTGVTEAFF.

The table lists this clonotype with many counts. The chain links TRBV29-1 to TRBJ2-1, with D uncertain. The V gene's germline CDR1 is SQVTM and CDR2 ANQGSEA. Trimming removed 7 bases at V and 10 bases at J, with 14 bases between. This CDR3 region has 11 residues. In DNA form, the CDR3 reads TGCAGCGGTACTGGAGCCAGGGAGCAGTTCTTC. This gives the protein CSGTGAREQFF.

Concerning this clonotype: This sequence may be a read error, since a much larger clone differs from it by one base. The V call is TRBV5-1, the J call TRBJ1-1; no reliable D call. Germline V CDR1 and CDR2: SGHRS, YFSETQ. V gave up 0 bases and J gave up 10 bases, with 10 bases separating them. The CDR3 covers 12 residues. In DNA, the CDR3 is TGCGCCAGCAGCTTGGCTGGGTCTGGAGCTTTCTTT. Translation: CASSLAGSGAFF.

Ten or more counts support this clonotype. The chain combines TRBV7-9 with TRBJ2-5; D gene uncertain. CDR1 is SEHNR and CDR2 is FQNEAQ in the germline V gene (reference sequence). Trimming removed 6 bases from V and 1 base from J, with 12 bases in between. CDR3 size: 14 residues. The CDR3 spells CASSPTVGQETQYF. The CDR3, as DNA: TGTGCCAGCAGTCCCACAGTGGGCCAAGAGACCCAGTACTTC. Supplemented by reference TRBV7-9 and TRBJ2-5, the full variable domain reads DTGVSQNPRHKITKRGQNVTFRCDPISEHNRLYWYRQTLGQGPEFLTYFQNEAQLEKSRLLSDRFSAERPKGSFSTLEIQRTEQGDSAMYLCASSPTVGQETQYFGPGTRLLVL.

A few counts support this clonotype. The chain employs TRBV7-2 and TRBJ1-1, with D possibly matching TRBD1 (5 bases). Trimming pared 7 bases from V and 0 bases from J, leaving 12 bases between. Looked up from germline, CDR1 is SGHTA and CDR2 is FQGNSA. CDR3 length equals 14 residues. CDR3 DNA: TGTGCCAGCACCCAAACAGGAATGAACACTGAAGCTTTCTTT. Protein sequence: CASTQTGMNTEAFF.

This clonotype was observed many times. The chain links TRBV14 to TRBJ1-3; TRBD1 is a possible D gene (6 bases). Germline loops: CDR1 SGHDN, CDR2 FVKESK. The CDR3 runs to 15 residues. V was cut by 1 base and J by 0 bases, with 7 bases left in between. CDR3 DNA sequence: TGTGCCAGCAGCCAAGGACAGGTCTCTGGAAACACCATATATTTT. Translated: CASSQGQVSGNTIYF.

This clonotype was picked up many times. This chain links TRBV7-6 with TRBJ2-2; TRBD1 is a possible D gene (5 bases). Deletions cut 5 bases from V and 7 bases from J, with 11 bases between. Looked up from germline, CDR1 is SGHVS and CDR2 is FNYEAQ. The CDR3 is 13 residues long. CDR3 nucleotide sequence: TGTGCCAGCAGCCCTAGACAGAACGGGGAGCTGTTTTTT. This sequence encodes CASSPRQNGELFF.

This clonotype turned up a few times. The chain couples TRBV4-2 to TRBJ2-7; 9 bases map to TRBD2. Trimming at V came to 6 bases and at J to 5 bases, leaving 11 bases not matched to a gene. The CDR3 extends over 15 amino acids. Per germline, CDR1 LGHNA and CDR2 YNFKEQ. This chain's CDR3 is CASRPELGLADEQYF. The CDR3 DNA reads as TGTGCCAGCAGGCCCGAGTTGGGACTAGCCGACGAGCAGTACTTC.

This clonotype occurred many times. The V gene is TRBV4-1, the J gene TRBJ2-3, with no clear D. V shed 1 base and J shed 2 bases, with 7 bases lying between them. CDR1 is MGHRA and CDR2 is YSYEKL in the germline V gene. This CDR3 has 14 residues. This CDR3 reads CASSQVRDTDTQYF. CDR3 in DNA: TGCGCCAGCAGCCAAGTCCGAGACACAGATACGCAGTATTTT.